The 24 T cell receptor beta chains below come from one sample, sequenced in a study of blood T cell repertoires in COVID-19 (dated by TCRdb to about 2020). Library creation used the immunoSEQ multiplex PCR assay. The immuneACCESS repertoire file appears here via TCRdb, limited to in-frame rearrangements. These files lack a portion of the clones; in checked studies, under half of the deficit traces to unresolved V genes, and the cause of the others is not known. The sample has approximately 9,600 clones on record, 80% to 90% of them singletons. The ten largest account for 6.5% to 8.5% of the sample. Sequences were obtained from peripheral blood. Receptor source: a human donor in a cohort sampled during active COVID-19.

As for this clone: The sample holds other DNA sequences that translate to the same CDR3. This rearrangement joins TRBV9 to TRBJ2-7; 7 bases line up with TRBD2. The junction had 3 bases not matched to a gene; V was cut back by 0 bases and J by 3 bases. The CDR3 is 14 amino acids. CDR1 SGDLS and CDR2 YYNGEE come from the germline V gene. CDR3 sequence (DNA): TGTGCCAGCAGCGTAGCTGGGAGGGACTACGAGCAGTACTTC. Its translation: CASSVAGRDYEQYF. Looking up the rest from reference TRBV9 and TRBJ2-7 gives the full variable domain: DSGVTQTPKHLITATGQRVTLRCSPRSGDLSVYWYQQSLDQGLQFLIQYYNGEERAKGNILERFSAQQFPDLHSELNLSSLELGDSALYFCASSVAGRDYEQYFGPGTRLTVT.

This clone has just one count. The chain uses TRBV28 and TRBJ2-1; D perhaps matches TRBD1 (6 bases). Between the trimmed V and J ends, which lost 5 bases and 3 bases, there was a span of 14 bases. The CDR3 has 15 amino acids. CDR1 is MDHEN, CDR2 SYDVKM, per germline. CDR3 DNA: TGTGCCAGCAGTGTCTTCAGGGGTAACTACAATGAGCAGTTCTTC. It is translated as CASSVFRGNYNEQFF.

This sequence joins TRBV5-1 and TRBJ2-2, with 9 bases that match TRBD2. After removal of 4 bases from V and 2 bases from J, the junction contained 6 bases not matched to a gene. CDR1 and CDR2 (germline): SGHRS, YFSETQ. The CDR3 is 16 residues long. The CDR3: CASSLWTSDNTGELFF. DNA for the CDR3: TGCGCCAGCAGCCTTTGGACTAGCGATAACACCGGGGAGCTGTTTTTT.

The chain joins TRBV7-8 to TRBJ2-3; 8 positions match TRBD1. With V trimmed by 4 bases and J by 2 bases, 11 bases remained unmatched. The CDR3 spans 17 residues. Looked up from germline, CDR1 is SGHVS and CDR2 is FQNEAQ. The CDR3, as DNA: TGTGCCAGCAGCTCGGTCCAGGGGGCCATAATCACAGATACGCAGTATTTT. Its translation: CASSSVQGAIITDTQYF.

The V gene is TRBV27, the J gene TRBJ1-2, with D perhaps TRBD1 (6 bases). The germline V and J ends were trimmed by 5 bases and 7 bases, with 14 bases remaining between them. The CDR3 spans 13 residues. CDR1 is MNHEY and CDR2 is SMNVEV in the germline V gene (reference sequence). The CDR3, as DNA: TGTGCCAGCAGTACCCTGGACAGAGTTGGCTACACCTTC. This codes for CASSTLDRVGYTF.

The chain carries TRBV11-2 and TRBJ2-6, with D perhaps matching TRBD2 (5 bases). V was pared by 0 bases and J by 1 base, with 19 bases between. CDR1 is SGHAT and CDR2 is FQNNGV in the germline V gene. The CDR3 length is 20 residues. CDR3: CASSLDLVGRRNSGANVLTF. The CDR3, as DNA: TGTGCCAGCAGCTTAGATCTTGTGGGGAGAAGGAATTCTGGGGCCAACGTCCTGACTTTC.

The chain recombines TRBV28 with TRBJ1-1; 9 bases line up with TRBD1. The V and J ends lost 6 bases and 1 base, in that order; junction bases with no gene match: 6. From germline, CDR1 is MDHEN and CDR2 SYDVKM. The CDR3 consists of 15 residues. This CDR3 is CASSPPGQGNTEAFF. The CDR3 bases are TGTGCCAGCAGCCCTCCGGGACAGGGGAACACTGAAGCTTTCTTT.

V is TRBV7-2 and J is TRBJ2-7; 7 nucleotides line up with TRBD1. The germline V gene has CDR1 SGHTA and CDR2 FQGNSA. The V and J ends lost 3 bases and 6 bases, in that order; junction bases with no gene match: 8. The CDR3 contains 14 residues. CDR3 loop: CASSFAQGRSEQYF. The CDR3 region has the DNA TGTGCCAGCAGCTTCGCACAGGGGAGAAGCGAGCAGTACTTC.

This chain connects TRBV20-1 to TRBJ2-7; D unresolved. CDR1 is DFQATT and CDR2 is SNEGSKA in the germline V gene (reference sequence). The CDR3 covers 11 residues. V was clipped by 5 bases and J by 3 bases, with 8 bases between them. In DNA, the CDR3 is TGCAGTGCTCTAGTCGGCTACGAGCAGTACTTC. Translation: CSALVGYEQYF.

V usage is TRBV19 and J usage is TRBJ2-2, with D possibly matching TRBD2 (7 bases). Germline CDR1 and CDR2: LNHDA and SQIVND (reference sequence). The CDR3 covers 15 residues. The ends were cut back, 5 bases at V and 5 bases at J, with 15 bases in the middle. The CDR3 DNA reads as TGTGCCAGTAGTTCGGGACAACTAGCGACCGGGGAGCTGTTTTTT. Its translation is CASSSGQLATGELFF.

This rearrangement joins TRBV7-9 to TRBJ2-2, with D maybe TRBD2 (5 bases). The CDR3 sequence is 15 residues long. Trimming pared 7 bases from V and 4 bases from J, leaving 16 bases between. Germline CDR1 reads SEHNR; CDR2 reads FQNEAQ (reference sequence). The CDR3 protein is CASTLGDTSTGELFF. The CDR3 coding sequence is TGTGCCAGCACGCTCGGGGATACATCCACCGGGGAGCTGTTTTTT.

V usage is TRBV2 and J usage is TRBJ2-3; TRBD2 matches at 11 bases. CDR3 size: 15 residues. Germline CDR1 and CDR2: SNHLY and FYNNEI. V gave up 6 bases and J gave up 4 bases; unmatched junction bases: 6. The CDR3 nucleotides read TGTGCCAGCAGCCGACTAGCGGGAACCCCAGATACGCAGTATTTT. Translated, it gives CASSRLAGTPDTQYF.

The V gene is TRBV7-9, the J gene TRBJ2-7; possible D gene TRBD2, 6 bases. The CDR3 contains 13 residues. The germline V gene encodes CDR1 SEHNR and CDR2 FQNEAQ (reference sequence). V was cut by 7 bases and J by 3 bases, with 13 bases left in between. CDR3 DNA sequence: TGTGCCAGCATGGACGGGAGCAACTACGAGCAGTACTTC. Translation: CASMDGSNYEQYF.

The chain combines TRBV15 with TRBJ1-2; 10 bases fit TRBD1. Unmatched junction bases numbered 6, after V lost 1 base and J lost 4 bases. Germline CDR1 LNHNV, CDR2 YYDKDF (reference sequence). The CDR3 consists of 16 residues. The CDR3 loop reads CATSRAGTGDFYGYTF. CDR3 DNA sequence: TGTGCCACCAGCAGAGCTGGGACAGGGGACTTCTATGGCTACACCTTC.

The chain recombines TRBV27 with TRBJ2-7, with 10 bases aligning to TRBD2. The germline V gene has CDR1 MNHEY and CDR2 SMNVEV (reference sequence). The CDR3 extends over 13 amino acids. V was pared by 3 bases and J by 4 bases, with 0 bases of the junction left unmatched. The CDR3 DNA reads as TGTGCCAGCAGTTTTAGCGGGGGGTACGAGCAGTACTTC. Encoded protein: CASSFSGGYEQYF.

The rearrangement links TRBV19 to TRBJ2-1, with a weak D call TRBD2 (7 bases). Germline V gene sequence: CDR1 LNHDA, CDR2 SQIVND (reference sequence). Trimming removed 10 bases at V and 13 bases at J, with 17 bases between. The CDR3 contains 11 residues. CDR3 amino acids: CATRGGGRQFF. The CDR3 DNA sequence: TGTGCCACCCGCGGGGGCGGGAGACAGTTCTTC. The full variable domain, rest sourced from reference TRBV19 and TRBJ2-1, is DGGITQSPKYLFRKEGQNVTLSCEQNLNHDAMYWYRQDPGQGLRLIYYSQIVNDFQKGDIAEGYSVSREKKESFPLTVTSAQKNPTAFYLCATRGGGRQFFGPGTRLTVL.

The sample holds a few counts of this clone. This chain joins TRBV18 and TRBJ2-3; the match to TRBD2 covers 11 bases. Germline V gene sequence: CDR1 KGHSH, CDR2 LQKENI. Trimming removed 8 bases from V and 0 bases from J; junction bases left unmatched: 7. The CDR3 length is 16 residues. The CDR3 coding sequence is TGTGCCAGCACCTTAGCGGGAGGGCCGAGCACAGATACGCAGTATTTT. This translates into CASTLAGGPSTDTQYF.

This clone was detected a few times. This chain links TRBV28 with TRBJ1-1; D not resolved. This CDR3 has 14 amino acids. The germline CDR1 and CDR2 sequences are MDHEN and SYDVKM. Trimming removed 5 bases at V and 0 bases at J, with 10 bases between. In DNA, the CDR3 is TGTGCCAGCAGTACACCTAGAATGAACACTGAAGCTTTCTTT. Translation: CASSTPRMNTEAFF.

The chain employs TRBV12-3 or TRBV12-4 and TRBJ1-5; D gene ambiguous. Trimming took 6 bases from V and 1 from J, leaving 4 bases between them. The CDR3 extends over 12 amino acids. The CDR3 bases are TGTGCCAGCAGGCAGAGCAATCAGCCCCAGCATTTT. Translating gives CASRQSNQPQHF.

V gene TRBV14 combines with J gene TRBJ2-7, with D unclear. Germline V gene data show CDR1 as SGHDN and CDR2 as FVKESK. The ends were cut back, 2 bases at V and 3 bases at J, with 5 bases in the middle. This CDR3 contains 12 residues. This CDR3 is CASSQYNYEQYF. The CDR3 DNA reads as TGTGCCAGCAGCCAATATAACTACGAGCAGTACTTC.

This clone occurred a few times. This CDR3 is also generated by other DNA sequences in the sample. This chain connects TRBV5-1 to TRBJ2-2; 8 bases match TRBD1. The germline CDR1 and CDR2 sequences are SGHRS and YFSETQ. The V segment lost 2 bases and the J segment 1 base; nucleotides outside the gene matches: 1. This CDR3 has 15 amino acids. The CDR3 sequence: CASSLGTGNTGELFF. In DNA form, the CDR3 reads TGCGCCAGCAGCTTAGGGACAGGGAACACCGGGGAGCTGTTTTTT.

The chain combines TRBV5-4 with TRBJ2-7; TRBD1 matches 9 bases. V lost 4 bases and J lost 3; bases outside the gene matches: 2. Germline-derived CDR1 and CDR2 are SGHNT and YYREEE (reference sequence). This CDR3 contains 13 residues. The CDR3 DNA reads as TGTGCCAGCAGCCCGGACAGGGGCTACGAGCAGTACTTC. This gives the protein CASSPDRGYEQYF.

The chain combines TRBV3-1 (or the pseudogene TRBV3-2) with TRBJ2-1, with 11 bases lining up with TRBD2. From germline, CDR1 is LGHDT and CDR2 YNNKEL (reference sequence). This CDR3 is 15 amino acids long. J gave up 5 bases and V 3 bases, and 3 bases lay outside the gene matches. The chain's CDR3 is CASSHSGRGHNEQFF. The CDR3 nucleotides are TGTGCCAGCAGCCATAGCGGGAGGGGCCACAATGAGCAGTTCTTC.

V is TRBV30 and J is TRBJ1-2, with 7 bases identical to TRBD1. The trim removed 3 bases at V and 4 bases at J, leaving 5 bases unmatched. There are 13 residues in the CDR3. The germline gives CDR1 GTSNPN, CDR2 SVGIG (reference sequence). The CDR3 DNA reads TGTGCCTGGAGCCCAGGGGGGAGCTATGGCTACACCTTC. It translates to CAWSPGGSYGYTF. The whole variable domain, filled in from reference TRBV30 and TRBJ1-2, reads SQTIHQWPATLVQPVGSPLSLECTVEGTSNPNLYWYRQAAGRGLQLLFYSVGIGQISSEVPQNLSASRPQDRQFILSSKKLLLSDSGFYLCAWSPGGSYGYTFGSGTRLTVV.